The 28 T cell receptor beta chains given below trace back to one sample, sequenced in a study of blood T cell repertoires in COVID-19. The data were produced by immunoSEQ multiplex PCR, yet TCRdb's version contains in-frame clones alone and is incomplete. Of 300,000 or so clones listed, 90% are singletons. The specimen sequenced was peripheral blood. These receptor sequences come from a woman in her 30s with COVID-19, enrolled during active disease.

The V and J genes are TRBV11-2 and TRBJ2-1; TRBD2 matches 12 bases. Trimming at V came to 4 bases and at J to 4 bases, leaving 5 bases not matched to a gene. Germline V gives CDR1 SGHAT, CDR2 FQNNGV. The CDR3 has 16 amino acids. The CDR3 DNA reads as TGTGCCAGCAGCTCGCGACTAGCGGGAGAGTACAATGAGCAGTTCTTC. Residues: CASSSRLAGEYNEQFF.

The chain carries TRBV5-1 and TRBJ2-2; 9 bases are shared with TRBD1. This CDR3 has 16 amino acids. Germline-derived CDR1 and CDR2 are SGHRS and YFSETQ. V dropped 2 bases and J dropped 2; count of bases not matched to a gene: 4. The DNA of the CDR3 is TGCGCCAGCAGCTTTGAACAGGGGGCAAACACCGGGGAGCTGTTTTTT. Residues: CASSFEQGANTGELFF.

The V gene is TRBV28, the J gene TRBJ1-1; 7 bases are shared with TRBD1. V was clipped by 5 bases and J by 0 bases; unmatched bases: 15. The CDR3 sequence is 18 residues long. The germline V gene encodes CDR1 MDHEN and CDR2 SYDVKM. This chain's CDR3 is CASSLLGRTGGMNTEAFF. CDR3 nucleotides: TGTGCCAGCAGTCTATTGGGCCGGACAGGAGGAATGAACACTGAAGCTTTCTTT.

This clone appeared a single time. J is TRBJ1-5 and V is TRBV28, with 7 bases matching TRBD1. V was pared by 1 base and J by 4 bases, with 13 bases of the junction left unmatched. Per germline, CDR1 MDHEN and CDR2 SYDVKM. This CDR3 is 18 amino acids long. CDR3 region: CASSLSGQGGIGNQPQHF. The CDR3 DNA follows: TGTGCCAGCAGTTTATCTGGGCAGGGGGGTATAGGAAATCAGCCCCAGCATTTT.

A note on this clone: Other DNA sequences in this sample translate to the same CDR3. This sequence joins TRBV19 and TRBJ1-1, with D unclear. The ends were cut back, 4 bases at V and 0 bases at J, with 6 bases in the middle. The CDR3 covers 13 residues. Germline V gives CDR1 LNHDA, CDR2 SQIVND (reference sequence). DNA of the CDR3: TGTGCCAGTAGTAGAACTGTGAACACTGAAGCTTTCTTT. It codes for CASSRTVNTEAFF.

This clone was detected only a few times. Other DNA sequences in this specimen translate into the identical CDR3. This chain links TRBV2 with TRBJ1-6, with D perhaps matching TRBD1 (5 bases). V was clipped by 5 bases and J by 5 bases, with 16 bases between them. The germline V gene has CDR1 SNHLY and CDR2 FYNNEI. The length of the CDR3 is 16 residues. CDR3 amino acids: CASSLRGGRDNSPLHF. CDR3 coding DNA: TGTGCCAGCAGTCTAAGGGGAGGTCGGGATAATTCACCCCTCCACTTT.

This rearrangement joins TRBV15 to TRBJ2-5; possible D gene TRBD1, 7 bases. CDR1 LNHNV and CDR2 YYDKDF come from the germline V gene (reference sequence). The V end lost 7 bases, the J end lost 1 base, and 16 bases lay between the germline ends. The length of the CDR3 is 15 residues. In DNA, the CDR3 is TGTGCCACCATGGGGGGACAGCTTTTCCAAGAGACCCAGTACTTC. As protein: CATMGGQLFQETQYF.

The chain combines TRBV27 with TRBJ1-1, with 11 bases fitting TRBD1. V lost 6 bases, J lost 4 bases, and 7 bases stayed unmatched. Germline lookup yields CDR1 MNHEY and CDR2 SMNVEV (reference sequence). The CDR3 length is 15 residues. The CDR3 sequence is CASSGQGASGTEAFF. The CDR3 DNA reads as TGTGCCAGCAGCGGACAGGGGGCGTCCGGCACTGAAGCTTTCTTT.

This chain's CDR3 is CASSLTGWDGNQPQHF. CDR3 in DNA: TGTGCCAGCAGTTTAACAGGGTGGGATGGCAATCAGCCCCAGCATTTT. The chain is built from TRBV6-5 and TRBJ1-5; TRBD1 might be the D (6 bases). This CDR3 contains 16 residues. Germline V gene lookup returns CDR1 MNHEY and CDR2 SVGAGI. V was clipped by 4 bases and J by 2 bases, with 15 bases between them.

The chain employs TRBV5-6 and TRBJ2-1; weak D call: TRBD2 (6 bases). The CDR3 spans 16 residues. V was cut by 2 bases and J by 1 base, with 13 bases left in between. Per the germline V gene, CDR1 is SGHDT and CDR2 is YYEEEE. The CDR3 nucleotides read TGTGCCAGCAGCTTTAGCGGTAAGGGTTCCTACAATGAGCAGTTCTTC. Its protein product is CASSFSGKGSYNEQFF.

The genes are TRBV9 and TRBJ2-1; no firm D call. V was shortened by 0 bases and J by 0 bases, with 13 bases between the two germline ends. This CDR3 has 17 amino acids. Germline values: CDR1 SGDLS, CDR2 YYNGEE. The CDR3 protein is CASSVVGSVYSYNEQFF. The CDR3 DNA reads TGTGCCAGCAGCGTAGTAGGAAGCGTCTACTCCTACAATGAGCAGTTCTTC.

The V call is TRBV12-3 or TRBV12-4, the J call TRBJ1-6, with unresolved D. V lost 2 bases to trimming and J lost 7 bases, with 6 bases between them. The CDR3 consists of 13 residues. The CDR3 nucleotides are TGTGCCAGCAGTTTATCTCGGAATTCACCCCTCCACTTT. It encodes CASSLSRNSPLHF.

The V call is TRBV29-1, the J call TRBJ1-2, with D possibly being TRBD1 (6 bases). Germline CDR1 reads SQVTM; CDR2 reads ANQGSEA. V lost 1 base to trimming and J lost 0 bases, with 12 bases between them. This CDR3 contains 15 residues. CDR3 in DNA: TGCAGCGTTGAAGCACGGGACAAATCTAACTATGGCTACACCTTC. Its translation: CSVEARDKSNYGYTF. The whole variable domain, remainder taken from reference TRBV29-1 and TRBJ1-2, is SAVISQKPSRDICQRGTSLTIQCQVDSQVTMMFWYRQQPGQSLTLIATANQGSEATYESGFVIDKFPISRPNLTFSTLTVSNMSPEDSSIYLCSVEARDKSNYGYTFGSGTRLTVV.

This clone was counted a few times. This chain links TRBV30 with TRBJ1-5; 10 nucleotides align to TRBD1. In germline, CDR1 is GTSNPN, CDR2 SVGIG (reference sequence). V dropped 5 bases and J dropped 5; count of bases not matched to a gene: 3. This CDR3 has 13 amino acids. The CDR3 DNA sequence: TGTGCCTGGGACAGGGGGCTTCATCAGCCCCAGCATTTT. This sequence encodes CAWDRGLHQPQHF.

This clone has just one count. The genes are TRBV13 and TRBJ2-3, with D possibly TRBD2 on 5 matching bases. V was clipped by 6 bases and J by 3 bases, with 16 bases between them. The CDR3 is 15 residues long. The V gene's germline CDR1 is PRHDT and CDR2 FYEKMQ (reference sequence). The CDR3 DNA sequence: TGTGCCAGCAGGGATGAGGCGGGCGTTACAGATACGCAGTATTTT. This gives the protein CASRDEAGVTDTQYF.

The V call is TRBV14, the J call TRBJ2-7; D uncertain. This CDR3 is 12 amino acids long. Germline loops: CDR1 SGHDN, CDR2 FVKESK. Trimming shortened V by 0 bases and J by 4 bases, and 4 bases separated the two germline ends. Here the CDR3 reads CASSQDAYEQYF. DNA of the CDR3: TGTGCCAGCAGCCAAGATGCGTACGAGCAGTACTTC.

This clone was seen a single time. This chain uses TRBV7-9 with TRBJ1-3; D gene uncertain. V dropped 2 bases and J dropped 2 bases, with 13 bases sitting between them. This CDR3 region has 16 residues. Germline CDR1 SEHNR, CDR2 FQNEAQ (reference sequence). In DNA form, the CDR3 reads TGTGCCAGCAGCTTAACCCAACTACGGGCTGGAAACACCATATATTTT. Protein sequence: CASSLTQLRAGNTIYF.

A single count supports this clone. The chain recombines TRBV11-3 with TRBJ2-5; TRBD2 agrees at 8 bases. The CDR3 runs 16 residues. The J segment lost 0 bases and the V segment lost 1 base, leaving 4 bases of the junction unmatched. Germline-derived CDR1 and CDR2 are SGHNT and YENEEA. CDR3: CASSLGALADQETQYF. CDR3 DNA: TGTGCCAGCAGCTTAGGAGCACTAGCGGACCAAGAGACCCAGTACTTC.

The chain couples TRBV5-6 to TRBJ2-7; TRBD1 aligns across 9 bases. This CDR3 is 15 amino acids long. Germline V CDR1 and CDR2: SGHDT, YYEEEE. Germline trimming cut 4 bases from V and 3 bases from J; bases unmatched to any gene: 8. CDR3: CASSLELTGGYEQYF. The CDR3 coding sequence is TGTGCCAGCAGCCTGGAATTGACAGGGGGCTACGAGCAGTACTTC.

This chain joins TRBV5-6 and TRBJ1-6; D is perhaps TRBD1 (5 bases). V was pared by 6 bases and J by 7 bases, with 14 bases between. CDR1 is SGHDT, CDR2 YYEEEE, per germline. This CDR3 has 14 residues. DNA for the CDR3: TGTGCCAGCACCGTATCGGAGGGGAATTCACCCCTCCACTTT. It specifies CASTVSEGNSPLHF.

This clone was recorded only once. The chain joins TRBV5-1 to TRBJ1-2; 11 bases agree with TRBD1. Germline CDR1 and CDR2: SGHRS and YFSETQ. CDR3 size: 15 residues. V shed 0 bases and J 8 bases; nucleotides not matched to a gene: 6. Written as DNA, the CDR3 is TGCGCCAGCAGCTTGGAAGGGACAGGGGGTCTCGGCTACACCTTC. Its protein product is CASSLEGTGGLGYTF.

The chain uses TRBV12-5 and TRBJ2-1, with 10 bases lining up with TRBD2. V was clipped by 9 bases and J by 4 bases; unmatched bases: 3. The CDR3 length is 13 residues. CDR1 LGHNT and CDR2 FRNRAP come from the germline V gene. CDR3 sequence (DNA): TGTGCTAGCCGGACTAGCGGTTACAATGAGCAGTTCTTC. Its translation is CASRTSGYNEQFF.

The chain combines TRBV18 with TRBJ2-5; possible D gene TRBD1, 6 bases. Trimming pared 4 bases from V and 5 bases from J, leaving 14 bases between. Germline CDR1 and CDR2: KGHSH and LQKENI. This CDR3 has 14 amino acids. The CDR3 spells CASSLLQGQETQYF. The CDR3 DNA reads as TGTGCCAGCTCACTACTACAGGGTCAGGAGACCCAGTACTTC. The full variable domain, its missing parts supplied by reference TRBV18 and TRBJ2-5, is NAGVMQNPRHLVRRRGQEARLRCSPMKGHSHVYWYRQLPEEGLKFMVYLQKENIIDESGMPKERFSAEFPKEGPSILRIQQVVRGDSAAYFCASSLLQGQETQYFGPGTRLLVL.

This clone is a singleton in its sample. The chain links TRBV5-6 to TRBJ1-1, with no clear D. The CDR3 totals 14 residues. The germline V and J ends were trimmed by 2 bases and 1 base, with 9 bases remaining between them. The germline V gene has CDR1 SGHDT and CDR2 YYEEEE. This chain's CDR3 is CASSFKTGNTEAFF. Here the CDR3 DNA reads TGTGCCAGCAGCTTTAAGACGGGGAACACTGAAGCTTTCTTT.

The chain joins TRBV5-6 to TRBJ1-1; D might be TRBD1 (6 bases). V was cut by 5 bases and J by 4 bases, with 21 bases left in between. The CDR3 loop spans 16 amino acids. CDR1 is SGHDT, CDR2 YYEEEE, per germline. The CDR3 spells CASRGGPGAVFTEAFF. DNA for the CDR3: TGTGCCAGCAGAGGAGGACCAGGGGCCGTTTTCACTGAAGCTTTCTTT.

This clone was observed once. The chain has TRBV27 and TRBJ2-1, with a tentative D call TRBD2 (6 bases). Trimming pared 2 bases from V and 7 bases from J, leaving 27 bases between. CDR1 and CDR2 from the germline V gene are MNHEY and SMNVEV (reference sequence). This CDR3 comprises 19 residues. CDR3 loop: CASSLGRRGAAGLGNEQFF. The CDR3, as DNA: TGTGCCAGCAGTTTAGGTCGGAGGGGTGCAGCGGGCCTTGGGAATGAGCAGTTCTTC.

The chain carries TRBV30 and TRBJ1-2; the D is unclear. Germline lookup yields CDR1 GTSNPN and CDR2 SVGIG (reference sequence). This CDR3 is 11 amino acids long. V was clipped by 2 bases and J by 8 bases, with 9 bases between them. CDR3: CAWSPEYGYTF. The CDR3 nucleotides read TGTGCCTGGAGTCCGGAGTACGGCTACACCTTC.

This clone was seen once. The V and J genes are TRBV18 and TRBJ1-2; 10 positions agree with TRBD1. The CDR3 contains 15 residues. V dropped 5 bases and J dropped 3; count of bases not matched to a gene: 6. Germline V lookup: CDR1 KGHSH, CDR2 LQKENI. This CDR3 is CASSTGTGAYYGYTF. CDR3 sequence (DNA): TGTGCCAGCTCAACCGGGACAGGGGCTTACTATGGCTACACCTTC.